One sample yielded the 29 T cell receptor beta chains listed below, sequenced in a study of cytomegalovirus exposure and HLA in healthy donors. Libraries were prepared by immunoSEQ multiplex PCR; TCRdb keeps only in-frame clonotypes and omits some of them. The data show roughly 100,000 clones, around 96% seen once. Sequencing was done on a sample of PBMCs. Source of these receptors: a woman aged 18-29 years in good health and CMV-seronegative.

The chain links TRBV5-8 to TRBJ1-1; 9 positions match TRBD1. The CDR3 consists of 15 residues. V dropped 2 bases and J dropped 4; count of bases not matched to a gene: 6. The V gene's germline CDR1 is SGHTS and CDR2 YDEGEE. The CDR3 nucleotides read TGTGCCAGCAGCTTTGGGGACAGGGAGGGCACTGAAGCTTTCTTT. Its translation: CASSFGDREGTEAFF.

The chain links TRBV5-1 to TRBJ1-2; D might be TRBD1 (6 bases). Looked up from germline, CDR1 is SGHRS and CDR2 is YFSETQ. The CDR3 has 16 amino acids. V lost 0 bases and J 0 bases, leaving 12 bases between the germline ends. The CDR3 DNA follows: TGCGCCAGCAGCTTGGGGACAGCGGCTTCTAACTATGGCTACACCTTC. It is translated as CASSLGTAASNYGYTF.

The rearrangement links TRBV29-1 to TRBJ2-1; 7 nucleotides line up with TRBD1. The CDR3 extends over 14 amino acids. Unmatched junction bases numbered 13, after V lost 6 bases and J lost 8 bases. The germline V gene has CDR1 SQVTM and CDR2 ANQGSEA. The CDR3 DNA reads as TGCAGCGTGAGACGGGACAGCGGCTTCGATGAGCAGTTCTTC. Translating it yields CSVRRDSGFDEQFF.

This chain connects TRBV5-5 to TRBJ2-7, with D possibly matching TRBD2 (6 bases). Trimming pared 0 bases from V and 2 bases from J, leaving 12 bases between. The CDR3 runs 15 residues. CDR1 and CDR2 (germline): SGHKS, YYEKEE (reference sequence). CDR3: CASSLGSGGAYEQYF. The DNA for the CDR3 is TGTGCCAGCAGCTTGGGTAGCGGCGGAGCCTACGAGCAGTACTTC.

V gene TRBV7-3 combines with J gene TRBJ2-1, with 12 bases that match TRBD2. CDR3 length equals 15 residues. V was pared by 3 bases and J by 7 bases, with 4 bases of the junction left unmatched. The germline CDR1 and CDR2 sequences are SGHTA and FQGTGA. CDR3 coding DNA: TGTGCCAGCAGCTTTGGAGGACTAGCGGGAAATGAGCAGTTCTTC. It codes for CASSFGGLAGNEQFF.

The rearrangement joins TRBV27 to TRBJ2-1, with 10 bases aligning to TRBD2. V was clipped by 2 bases and J by 4 bases; unmatched bases: 8. Germline V lookup: CDR1 MNHEY, CDR2 SMNVEV (reference sequence). The CDR3 has 17 amino acids. The CDR3 nucleotides are TGTGCCAGCAGTTTAGTACCTAGCGGGGGAGGTTACAATGAGCAGTTCTTC. Its protein is CASSLVPSGGGYNEQFF.

The chain combines TRBV19 with TRBJ2-1, with 14 bases fitting TRBD2. Germline-derived CDR1 and CDR2 are LNHDA and SQIVND (reference sequence). Losses at the gene ends were 5 bases for V and 10 bases for J; bases not matched to a gene: 7. This CDR3 is built from 15 residues. CDR3 residues: CASSVTSGRANEQFF. The CDR3 bases are TGTGCCAGTAGTGTGACTAGCGGGAGGGCCAACGAGCAGTTCTTC.

The chain carries TRBV27 and TRBJ2-1; 7 bases are a match to TRBD1. V shed 4 bases and J 7 bases; nucleotides not matched to a gene: 13. CDR1 and CDR2 (germline): MNHEY, SMNVEV (reference sequence). The CDR3 consists of 16 residues. The CDR3 loop reads CASSSTGERPGNEQFF. DNA for the CDR3: TGTGCCAGCAGTTCCACAGGGGAACGTCCAGGGAATGAGCAGTTCTTC.

This sequence joins TRBV29-1 and TRBJ2-1, with D possibly being TRBD2 (6 bases). Trimming cost V 0 bases and J 3 bases, with 12 bases left between them. The CDR3 runs 15 residues. CDR1 is SQVTM and CDR2 is ANQGSEA in the germline V gene. The CDR3 here is CSVEDGGFYYNEQFF. CDR3 bases: TGCAGCGTTGAAGATGGGGGGTTCTACTACAATGAGCAGTTCTTC.

This rearrangement joins TRBV7-8 to TRBJ2-1; 9 positions match TRBD2. This CDR3 is built from 16 residues. The germline gives CDR1 SGHVS, CDR2 FQNEAQ. V lost 0 bases and J lost 10; bases outside the gene matches: 10. The CDR3 DNA reads as TGTGCCAGCAGCTTAGCACGACTAGCGGATTCCCTGGAGCAGTTCTTC. The encoded protein is CASSLARLADSLEQFF.

This rearrangement joins TRBV2 to TRBJ1-1; D might be TRBD1 (5 bases). CDR1 and CDR2 (germline): SNHLY, FYNNEI. V was shortened by 8 bases and J by 3 bases, with 13 bases between the two germline ends. This CDR3 region has 13 residues. The CDR3 coding sequence is TGTGCCAGCGTGGCAGGGTGGGACACTGAAGCTTTCTTT. Amino acid sequence: CASVAGWDTEAFF.

This chain links TRBV19 with TRBJ2-3; TRBD1 aligns across 9 bases. The V segment lost 7 bases and the J segment 3 bases; nucleotides outside the gene matches: 2. CDR3 length: 13 amino acids. Germline CDR1 and CDR2: LNHDA and SQIVND (reference sequence). The CDR3 here is CASTDRGTDTQYF. In nucleotides, the CDR3 is TGTGCCAGTACCGACAGGGGGACAGATACGCAGTATTTT.

This clone was seen only once. The chain couples TRBV11-3 to TRBJ2-7; perhaps TRBD1 as D (6 bases). The CDR3 contains 17 residues. Trimming pared 2 bases from V and 2 bases from J, leaving 19 bases between. The germline V gene has CDR1 SGHNT and CDR2 YENEEA. The CDR3 nucleotides read TGTGCCAGCAGCTTATCAGGATGGATCACAGGGCCCTACGAGCAGTACTTC. It specifies CASSLSGWITGPYEQYF. The full variable domain, rest sourced from reference TRBV11-3 and TRBJ2-7, is EAGVVQSPRYKIIEKKQPVAFWCNPISGHNTLYWYLQNLGQGPELLIRYENEEAVDDSQLPKDRFSAERLKGVDSTLKIQPAELGDSAVYLCASSLSGWITGPYEQYFGPGTRLTVT.

The chain links TRBV18 to TRBJ2-5, with D unclear. The CDR3 is 13 amino acids. Germline CDR1 reads KGHSH; CDR2 reads LQKENI. Trimming took 3 bases from V and 5 from J, leaving 10 bases between them. In DNA, the CDR3 is TGTGCCAGCTCACCCCGCCACATGGAGACCCAGTACTTC. As protein: CASSPRHMETQYF.

The chain joins TRBV27 to TRBJ1-6, with D perhaps TRBD1 (6 bases). The length of the CDR3 is 13 residues. V shed 8 bases and J shed 5 bases, with 10 bases lying between them. The germline V gene has CDR1 MNHEY and CDR2 SMNVEV (reference sequence). CDR3 sequence reads: CASRGQNNSPLHF. The CDR3 DNA reads as TGTGCCAGCCGCGGACAGAATAATTCACCCCTCCACTTT.

This sequence joins TRBV29-1 and TRBJ1-2; tentative D call: TRBD1 (6 bases). V lost 0 bases and J lost 4, with 27 bases in between. The CDR3 is made up of 19 amino acids. CDR1 is SQVTM, CDR2 ANQGSEA, per germline. The CDR3, as DNA: TGCAGCGTTGAAGAGGGCAACAATTATAGACAGGAGGATTTCTATGGCTACACCTTC. This codes for CSVEEGNNYRQEDFYGYTF. Variable domain in full (rest from reference TRBV29-1 and TRBJ1-2): SAVISQKPSRDICQRGTSLTIQCQVDSQVTMMFWYRQQPGQSLTLIATANQGSEATYESGFVIDKFPISRPNLTFSTLTVSNMSPEDSSIYLCSVEEGNNYRQEDFYGYTFGSGTRLTVV.

This sequence joins TRBV11-2 and TRBJ2-3, with D possibly matching TRBD2 (5 bases). Germline values: CDR1 SGHAT, CDR2 FQNNGV. Trimming took off 1 base at V and 2 bases at J, with 19 bases between the two ends. The CDR3 covers 18 residues. The CDR3 nucleotides are TGTGCCAGCAGCTTAGCGGGATCCGAAGTAGGAGACACAGATACGCAGTATTTT. Translation gives CASSLAGSEVGDTDTQYF.

The chain carries TRBV5-1 and TRBJ2-5; TRBD2 matches 9 bases. Trimming removed 6 bases from V and 2 bases from J; junction bases left unmatched: 8. Germline V gives CDR1 SGHRS, CDR2 YFSETQ. The CDR3 spans 15 residues. CDR3 region: CASMVSGGLQETQYF. CDR3 nucleotides: TGCGCCAGCATGGTCAGCGGGGGGCTTCAAGAGACCCAGTACTTC.

This clone was seen a few times. The rearrangement links TRBV6-9 to TRBJ2-2; no definite D call. CDR1 is MNHGY and CDR2 is SVAAGI in the germline V gene. V lost 0 bases, J lost 4 bases, and 3 bases lay in between. This CDR3 contains 13 residues. CDR3 coding DNA: TGTGCCAGCAGTTATTCTAGCACCGGGGAGCTGTTTTTT. Its translation: CASSYSSTGELFF.

The V gene is TRBV15, the J gene TRBJ2-3; D uncertain. Germline V gene sequence: CDR1 LNHNV, CDR2 YYDKDF (reference sequence). This CDR3 is built from 15 residues. Trimming cost V 1 base and J 0 bases, with 8 bases left between them. The CDR3 DNA is TGTGCCACCAGCAGAGGGGCAGATAGCACAGATACGCAGTATTTT. This encodes CATSRGADSTDTQYF.

This clone was recorded only once. V usage is TRBV19 and J usage is TRBJ1-5, with a tentative D call TRBD1 (6 bases). This CDR3 is built from 17 residues. Trimming left V 0 bases short and J 5 bases short, with 17 bases between. Germline loops: CDR1 LNHDA, CDR2 SQIVND (reference sequence). CDR3 nucleotide sequence: TGTGCCAGTAGTATAGAGAAACAGGGTTATTGGGATCAGCCCCAGCATTTT. Its protein is CASSIEKQGYWDQPQHF.

The chain is built from TRBV5-6 and TRBJ2-7; 9 bases map to TRBD2. CDR1 is SGHDT and CDR2 is YYEEEE in the germline V gene. The V and J ends lost 5 bases and 0 bases, in that order; junction bases with no gene match: 6. The CDR3 has 15 amino acids. Written as DNA, the CDR3 is TGTGCCAGCAGGGTAAGCGGGGGGCCCTCCTACGAGCAGTACTTC. Translation gives CASRVSGGPSYEQYF.

V usage is TRBV4-2 and J usage is TRBJ1-2; the match to TRBD1 covers 7 bases. The CDR3 contains 16 residues. Per the germline V gene, CDR1 is LGHNA and CDR2 is YNFKEQ. Losses at the gene ends were 1 base for V and 4 bases for J; bases not matched to a gene: 9. The chain's CDR3 is CASSQAAGGNLYGYTF. DNA for the CDR3: TGTGCCAGCAGCCAAGCGGCAGGGGGTAATCTCTATGGCTACACCTTC.

This clone was seen just once. J is TRBJ1-1 and V is TRBV4-1; D gene unclear. V dropped 0 bases and J dropped 0 bases, with 8 bases sitting between them. The length of the CDR3 is 15 residues. Germline V CDR1 and CDR2: MGHRA, YSYEKL. CDR3 amino acids: CASSQDQVLNTEAFF. DNA of the CDR3: TGCGCCAGCAGCCAAGATCAGGTTCTGAACACTGAAGCTTTCTTT.

The chain employs TRBV5-6 and TRBJ2-2; D gene ambiguous. The CDR3 extends over 16 amino acids. Germline CDR1 SGHDT, CDR2 YYEEEE. V lost 5 bases and J 9 bases, leaving 23 bases between the germline ends. CDR3 in DNA: TGTGCCAGCAGTCAGCGCGATATCGACCAACCATGGGAGCTGTTTTTT. As protein: CASSQRDIDQPWELFF.

This sequence joins TRBV6-6 and TRBJ2-1, with D tentatively TRBD2 (6 bases). There are 13 residues in the CDR3. Trimming stripped 7 bases from V and 7 bases from J, with 14 bases between. From germline, CDR1 is MNHNY and CDR2 SVGAGI (reference sequence). The CDR3 here is CASTRDWQNEQFF. CDR3 DNA sequence: TGTGCCAGCACCCGGGACTGGCAGAATGAGCAGTTCTTC.

This clone showed up just once. The chain links TRBV19 to TRBJ2-2; 12 bases fit TRBD2. The CDR3 covers 15 residues. V dropped 8 bases and J dropped 7; count of bases not matched to a gene: 8. Germline CDR1 LNHDA, CDR2 SQIVND (reference sequence). The CDR3 here is CASSSGGAWNGELFF. The CDR3 DNA reads TGTGCCAGTTCTAGCGGGGGGGCCTGGAACGGGGAGCTGTTTTTT.

The J gene is TRBJ2-2, the V gene TRBV7-6; 7 bases match TRBD1. Germline V CDR1 and CDR2: SGHVS, FNYEAQ. Losses at the gene ends were 5 bases for V and 3 bases for J; bases not matched to a gene: 9. This CDR3 contains 16 residues. CDR3 residues: CASSPRQGSDTGELFF. CDR3 nucleotide sequence: TGTGCCAGCAGCCCCCGACAGGGTTCTGACACCGGGGAGCTGTTTTTT.

On this clone: Other DNA sequences in the sample encode the same CDR3. The chain uses TRBV5-1 and TRBJ2-7; 10 nucleotides agree with TRBD1. Trimming cost V 4 bases and J 4 bases; bases outside gene matches: 5. The CDR3 sequence is 14 residues long. Germline lookup yields CDR1 SGHRS and CDR2 YFSETQ. CDR3 loop: CASSATGGSYEQYF. Here the CDR3 DNA reads TGCGCCAGCAGCGCGACAGGGGGCTCGTACGAGCAGTACTTC.